This record concerns one TCR beta chain sequence. Antigen: not known. These data originate in a study of cytomegalovirus exposure and HLA in healthy donors. Study conclusions and caveats: Immune exposure data for these donors was limited to CMV serostatus. The study reported that TCR beta sequences accurately predicted HLA-A and HLA-B alleles in most subjects.

The primer mix had 60 Vbeta and 13 Jbeta primers. Only in-frame clones appear in the TCRdb table, and some are missing; sequencing was by immunoSEQ multiplex PCR. The sample has about 35,000 clones; roughly 80% are singletons. Germline trimming cut 5 bases from V and 0 bases from J; bases unmatched to any gene: 4. In germline, CDR1 is SGHVS, CDR2 FNYEAQ. The length of the CDR3 is 18 residues. This TCR derives from a male donor in good health and CMV-seronegative. The chain has TRBV7-6 and TRBJ2-2; TRBD2 agrees at 15 bases. Sequencing was done on a sample of PBMCs. Here the CDR3 reads CASSPGLAGGTNTGELFF. CDR3 bases: TGTGCCAGCAGCCCGGGACTAGCGGGGGGAACGAACACCGGGGAGCTGTTTTTT. The variable domain in full, with the rest retrieved from reference TRBV7-6 and TRBJ2-2, is GAGVSQSPRYKVTKRGQDVALRCDPISGHVSLYWYRQALGQGPEFLTYFNYEAQQDKSGLPNDRFSAERPEGSISTLTIQRTEQRDSAMYRCASSPGLAGGTNTGELFFGEGSRLTVL.